Given below is one T cell receptor (beta chain) in context. The source of the sample is a study of shared clonotypes between healthy human individuals. Germline V lookup: CDR1 SGHVS, CDR2 FQNEAQ. CDR3 length: 16 residues. The V segment lost 4 bases and the J segment 4 bases; nucleotides outside the gene matches: 9. Sequencing used immunoSEQ multiplex PCR; TCRdb keeps in-frame clones, though not all of them. The data contain roughly 2.2 million clones, 85% to 95% of them seen just once; the ten biggest clones take up 0.37%. The chain recombines TRBV7-8 with TRBJ1-5, with 8 bases matching TRBD1. The sequenced material came from naive CD4+ T cells from PBMCs. The subset is: CD45RA+ positively selected. The sequence was collected from a man aged 18 to 29 in good health. Some clones in this sample may be carry-over from other donors' samples. CDR3 in DNA: TGTGCCAGCAGCTCGGATGATTGGACAGGGAATCAGCCCCAGCATTTT. Amino acid sequence: CASSSDDWTGNQPQHF.